This TCR beta chain came from a study of human T cells and chemical hapten exposure. Study background: Weekly diphenylcyclopropenone doses were given to patients' scalps across the approximately 24-week study.

Noted time point: patch test 2, 6 weeks after DPC sensitization. The treatment here: therapeutic diphenylcyclopropenone sensitization with weekly scalp DPC. V lost 1 base and J 0 bases, leaving 11 bases between the germline ends. Germline-derived CDR1 and CDR2 are SQVTM and ANQGSEA. The CDR3 is 15 amino acids. This clonotype was seen at least ten times. TCRdb reprocessed the RACE reads with MiXCR, giving one entry per CDR3 protein. The profile shows around 80,000 distinct CDR3 sequences, less than 8.5% of them singletons. This chain connects TRBV29-1 to TRBJ2-3; possibly TRBD1 or TRBD2 for D (6 bases each). This TCR derives from a woman in her 30s with alopecia areata. Some clones in this sample may be carry-over from other donors' samples. The specimen was whole blood, collected in connection with sensitization to the hapten diphenylcyclopropenone (DPC). As DNA, the CDR3 is TGCAGCGTTGAAGGCGGGACACCTAGCACAGATACGCAGTATTTT. Protein: CSVEGGTPSTDTQYF.